This note documents a single T cell receptor (beta chain) sequence. The CD8 memory sample joined CD45RO+ cells and CCR7-negative CD45RA+ cells. This specimen comes from a study of shared clonotypes between healthy human individuals. As for the study in general: Each donor's CD8 memory used one plate, CD8 naive two, each CD4 subset three.

Trimming took 3 bases from V and 1 from J, leaving 14 bases between them. The CDR3 has 15 residues. The V gene's germline CDR1 is SGHDT and CDR2 YYEEEE. Repertoires were generated with immunoSEQ multiplex PCR, while TCRdb's copy carries only in-frame clones and drops some. The table lists around 370,000 clones, about 96% of them singletons. This sequence originates from a man aged 25 to 40 in good health. The chain combines TRBV5-6 with TRBJ2-7; D is ambiguous. The sample consisted of memory CD8+ T cells sorted from blood. As to subset: CD45RO+ cells pooled with CCR7-negative TemRA cells. In DNA, the CDR3 is TGTGCCAGCAGCTCACTGCAGACCTCTTCCTACGAGCAGTACTTC. Translating gives CASSSLQTSSYEQYF.